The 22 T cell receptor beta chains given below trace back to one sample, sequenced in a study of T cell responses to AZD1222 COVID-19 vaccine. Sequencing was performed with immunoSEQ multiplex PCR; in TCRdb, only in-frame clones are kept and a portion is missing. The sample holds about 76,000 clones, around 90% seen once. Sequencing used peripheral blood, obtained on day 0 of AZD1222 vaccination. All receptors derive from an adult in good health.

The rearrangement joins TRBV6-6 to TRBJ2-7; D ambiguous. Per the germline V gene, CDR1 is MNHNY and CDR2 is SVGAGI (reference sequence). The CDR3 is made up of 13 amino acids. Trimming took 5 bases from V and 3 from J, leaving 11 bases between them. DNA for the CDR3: TGTGCCAGCAGTGAGGTAGACGGCTACGAGCAGTACTTC. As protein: CASSEVDGYEQYF.

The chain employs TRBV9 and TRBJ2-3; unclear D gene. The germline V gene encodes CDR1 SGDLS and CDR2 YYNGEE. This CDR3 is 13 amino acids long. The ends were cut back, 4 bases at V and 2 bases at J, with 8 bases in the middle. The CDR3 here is CASSPDATDTQYF. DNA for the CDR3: TGTGCCAGCAGCCCGGACGCCACAGATACGCAGTATTTT.

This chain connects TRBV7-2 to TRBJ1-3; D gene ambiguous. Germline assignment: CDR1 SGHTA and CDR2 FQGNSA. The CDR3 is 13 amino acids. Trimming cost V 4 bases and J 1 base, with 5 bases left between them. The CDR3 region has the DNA TGTGCCAGCAGCTCAGAGTCTGGAAACACCATATATTTT. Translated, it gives CASSSESGNTIYF.

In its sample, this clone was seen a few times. The CDR3: CASSLGQDGYTF. The CDR3, as DNA: TGTGCCAGCAGCTTAGGACAGGATGGCTACACCTTC. The chain uses TRBV11-3 and TRBJ1-2; D might be TRBD1 (6 bases). The V gene's germline CDR1 is SGHNT and CDR2 YENEEA. The CDR3 contains 12 residues. V lost 1 base to trimming and J lost 6 bases, with 6 bases between them.

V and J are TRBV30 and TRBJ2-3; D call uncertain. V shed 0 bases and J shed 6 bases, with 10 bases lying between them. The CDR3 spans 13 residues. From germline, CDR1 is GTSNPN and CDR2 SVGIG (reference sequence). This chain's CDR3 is CAWSVGLGDTQYF. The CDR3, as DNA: TGTGCCTGGAGTGTAGGGTTGGGCGATACGCAGTATTTT.

The CDR3 is CASSLTDTQYF. DNA of the CDR3: TGTGCCAGTAGTCTGACAGATACGCAGTATTTT. V usage is TRBV19 and J usage is TRBJ2-3; D not resolved. Germline V gene lookup returns CDR1 LNHDA and CDR2 SQIVND (reference sequence). The CDR3 contains 11 residues. Trimming left V 5 bases short and J 3 bases short, with 3 bases between. Filled out from reference TRBV19 and TRBJ2-3, the complete variable domain reads DGGITQSPKYLFRKEGQNVTLSCEQNLNHDAMYWYRQDPGQGLRLIYYSQIVNDFQKGDIAEGYSVSREKKESFPLTVTSAQKNPTAFYLCASSLTDTQYFGPGTRLTVL.

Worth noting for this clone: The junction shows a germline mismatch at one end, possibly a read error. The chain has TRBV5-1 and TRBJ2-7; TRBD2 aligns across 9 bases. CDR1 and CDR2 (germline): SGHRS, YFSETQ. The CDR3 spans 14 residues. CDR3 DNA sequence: TGCGCCAGCAGCTTGGATAGCGGGAGAGGTATTAGGGACTTC. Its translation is CASSLDSGRGIRDF.

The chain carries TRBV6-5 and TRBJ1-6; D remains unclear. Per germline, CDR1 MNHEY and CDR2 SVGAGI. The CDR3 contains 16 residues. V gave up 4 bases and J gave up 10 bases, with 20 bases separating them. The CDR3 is CASSSPTPAGRSPLHF. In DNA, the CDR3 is TGTGCCAGCAGTTCCCCGACACCTGCGGGGAGATCACCCCTCCACTTT.

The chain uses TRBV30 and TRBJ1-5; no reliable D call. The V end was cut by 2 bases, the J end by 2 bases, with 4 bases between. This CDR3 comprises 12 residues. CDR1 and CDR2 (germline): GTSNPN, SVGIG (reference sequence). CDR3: CAWSQGNQPQHF. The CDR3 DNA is TGTGCCTGGAGTCAAGGCAATCAGCCCCAGCATTTT.

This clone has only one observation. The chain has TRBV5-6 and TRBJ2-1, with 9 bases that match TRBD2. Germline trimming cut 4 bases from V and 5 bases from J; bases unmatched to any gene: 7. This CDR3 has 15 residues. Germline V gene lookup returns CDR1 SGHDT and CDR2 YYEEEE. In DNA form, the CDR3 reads TGTGCCAGCAGCCTATTAGCGGGGGCTCACAATGAGCAGTTCTTC. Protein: CASSLLAGAHNEQFF.

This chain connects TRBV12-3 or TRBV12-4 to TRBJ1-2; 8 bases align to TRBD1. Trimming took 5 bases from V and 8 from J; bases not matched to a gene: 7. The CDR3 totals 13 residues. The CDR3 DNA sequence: TGTGCCAGCAGTCTCAGGGGGCATGGAGGCTACACCTTC. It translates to CASSLRGHGGYTF.

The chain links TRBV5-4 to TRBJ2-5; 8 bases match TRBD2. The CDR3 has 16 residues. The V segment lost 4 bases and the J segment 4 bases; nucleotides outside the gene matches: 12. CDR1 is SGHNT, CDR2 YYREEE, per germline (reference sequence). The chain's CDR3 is CASSPERESSSETQYF. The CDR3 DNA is TGTGCCAGCAGCCCCGAGCGGGAGTCGTCCTCAGAGACCCAGTACTTC.

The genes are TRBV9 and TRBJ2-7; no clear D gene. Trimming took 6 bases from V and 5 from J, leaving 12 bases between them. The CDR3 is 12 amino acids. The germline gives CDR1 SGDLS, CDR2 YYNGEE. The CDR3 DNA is TGTGCCAGCAAAGTGAGGAAACACGAGCAGTACTTC. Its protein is CASKVRKHEQYF.

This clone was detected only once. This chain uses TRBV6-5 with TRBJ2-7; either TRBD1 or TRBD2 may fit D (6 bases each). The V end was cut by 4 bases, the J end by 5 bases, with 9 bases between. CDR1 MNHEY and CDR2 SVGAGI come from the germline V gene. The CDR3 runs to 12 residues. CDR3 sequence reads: CASSSGGHEQYF. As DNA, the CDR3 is TGTGCCAGCAGTTCCGGGGGCCACGAGCAGTACTTC.

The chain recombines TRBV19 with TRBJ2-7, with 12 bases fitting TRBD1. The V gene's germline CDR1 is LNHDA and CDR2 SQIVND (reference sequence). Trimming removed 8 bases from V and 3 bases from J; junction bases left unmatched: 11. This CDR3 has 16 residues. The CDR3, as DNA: TGTGCCAGTTCAATTACCGGGACAGGGGGCTTCTACGAGCAGTACTTC. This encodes CASSITGTGGFYEQYF.

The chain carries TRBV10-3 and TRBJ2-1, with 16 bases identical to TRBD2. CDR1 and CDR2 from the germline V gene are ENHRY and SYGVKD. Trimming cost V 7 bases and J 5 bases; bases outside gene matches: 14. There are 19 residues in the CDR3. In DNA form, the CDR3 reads TGTGCCATCACCGGGACTAGCGGGGGGGCCTCCAACACTAACAATGAGCAGTTCTTC. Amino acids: CAITGTSGGASNTNNEQFF.

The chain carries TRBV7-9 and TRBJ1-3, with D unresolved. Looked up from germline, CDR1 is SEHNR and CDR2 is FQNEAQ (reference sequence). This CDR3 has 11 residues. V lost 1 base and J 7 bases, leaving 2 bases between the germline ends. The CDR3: CASSLVNTIYF. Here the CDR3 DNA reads TGTGCCAGCAGCTTAGTCAACACCATATATTTT.

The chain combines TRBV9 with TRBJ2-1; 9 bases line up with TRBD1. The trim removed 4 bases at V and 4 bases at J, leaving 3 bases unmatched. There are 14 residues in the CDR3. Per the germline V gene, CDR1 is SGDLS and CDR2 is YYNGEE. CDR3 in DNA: TGTGCCAGCAGCAAGGGACAGGGATACAATGAGCAGTTCTTC. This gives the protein CASSKGQGYNEQFF. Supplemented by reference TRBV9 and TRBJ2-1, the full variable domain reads DSGVTQTPKHLITATGQRVTLRCSPRSGDLSVYWYQQSLDQGLQFLIQYYNGEERAKGNILERFSAQQFPDLHSELNLSSLELGDSALYFCASSKGQGYNEQFFGPGTRLTVL.

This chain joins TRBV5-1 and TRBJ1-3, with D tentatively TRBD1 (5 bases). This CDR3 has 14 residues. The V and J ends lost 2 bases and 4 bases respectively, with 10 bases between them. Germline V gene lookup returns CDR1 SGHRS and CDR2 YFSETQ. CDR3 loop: CASSLGTFGNTIYF. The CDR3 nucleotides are TGCGCCAGCAGCTTAGGGACCTTCGGAAACACCATATATTTT.

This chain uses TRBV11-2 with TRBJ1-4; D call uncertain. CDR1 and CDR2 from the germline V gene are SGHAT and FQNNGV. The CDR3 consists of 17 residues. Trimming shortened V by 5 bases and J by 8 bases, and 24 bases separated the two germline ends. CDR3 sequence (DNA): TGTGCCAGCAGCCGAGAGGATGAGGCGGTTAGGCGGGAAAAACTGTTTTTT. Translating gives CASSREDEAVRREKLFF.

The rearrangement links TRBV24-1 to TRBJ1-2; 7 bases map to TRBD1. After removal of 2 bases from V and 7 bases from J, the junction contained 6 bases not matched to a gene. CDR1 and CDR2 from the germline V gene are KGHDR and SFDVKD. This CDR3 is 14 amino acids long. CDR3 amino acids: CATSDSGTDRGYTF. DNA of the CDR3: TGTGCCACCAGTGATTCCGGGACAGATCGTGGCTACACCTTC.

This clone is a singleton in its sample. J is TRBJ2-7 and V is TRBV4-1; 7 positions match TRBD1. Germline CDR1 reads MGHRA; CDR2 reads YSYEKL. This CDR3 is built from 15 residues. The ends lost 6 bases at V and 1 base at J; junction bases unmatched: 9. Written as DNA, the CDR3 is TGCGCCAGCAGGGAGACTCGACAGGGATCCTACGAGCAGTACTTC. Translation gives CASRETRQGSYEQYF.